This TCR beta chain was sequenced in a study of regulatory T cells in long-lasting Graves disease. Points from the study as a whole: Owing to a sample size that was small, accuracy may have been reduced. The number of shared public clonotypes was higher in persistent patients (around 2,700) than new patients (roughly 970).

Arm-PCR of CDR3 regions with iRepertoire HTBI primers generated TCR beta libraries. TCRdb recomputed calls from the multiplex PCR reads with MiXCR, one row per CDR3 protein. The table shows about 610,000 distinct CDR3 sequences, with around 16% occurring only once. Of note for this clonotype: Its antigen is currently unknown. One end of the junction is discordant with germline, which a read error may explain.

Time point described: newly diagnosed GD, antithyroid drugs for less than 3 months. Preparation of the TCR library used RNA extracted from PBMCs. These same data were also listed under a study on T cells in Graves' hyperthyroidism and ophthalmopathy. As that study records: With a duration under 2 months, the hyperthyroidism was newly diagnosed in patients aged 18 to 65. Separating ophthalmopathy from stable hyperthyroidism was achieved by a 13 V-J model.

The receptor comes from a man aged 18 to 29 with Graves disease. The material sequenced was peripheral blood mononuclear cells (PBMCs), taken at new diagnosis, from a patient treated with antithyroid drugs.

The CDR3 DNA follows: TGTGCCAGCAGCTTAGACAGAAGCTCCTACAATGAGCGGTTCTTC. Translation gives CASSLDRSSYNERFF. The chain joins TRBV7-6 to TRBJ2-1; D is ambiguous. The CDR3 is 15 residues long. Germline loops: CDR1 SGHVS, CDR2 FNYEAQ.